This T cell receptor beta chain was recovered during a study of identical twins. General study points: Conclusions came from cross-sectional statistical analysis, not from following the same donors. Beta clonotypes that were abundant in cord blood contained fewer insertions, a pattern absent from memory repertoires.

CDR1 is SGHNT and CDR2 is YENEEA in the germline V gene. Trimming took 7 bases from V and 1 from J, leaving 17 bases between them. The CDR3 runs to 15 residues. TCRdb itself ran the 5' RACE reads through MiXCR, one entry per CDR3 protein. The sample lists 470,000 or so distinct CDR3 sequences, approximately 25% occurring once. A few counts support this clonotype. Antigen: not known. Separately, the same data were catalogued under a study of T cells expressing NK-cell markers. That source adds: The TCR beta repertoires were obtained from sorted CD3+CD56+NKG2C+, CD3+CD56+NKG2C- and CD3+CD56-NKG2C+ T cells. The dominant NKG2C+ clonotypes represented about 1.0-7.0% of CD8+ T cells in 6 or 7 donors.

The rearrangement uses TRBV11-3 and TRBJ2-7; tentative D call: TRBD1 (6 bases). Material for sequencing was CD4+ T cells sorted from blood. The sequence derives from a woman younger than 35 in good health. This chain's CDR3 is CASTVGQSMSYEQYF. In DNA form, the CDR3 reads TGTGCCAGCACCGTCGGACAGTCTATGTCCTACGAGCAGTACTTC.